The rows below give T cell receptor beta chains drawn from one sample of a study of CD8 T cells in ankylosing spondylitis. TCRdb re-called the 5' RACE reads with MiXCR, one entry per CDR3 protein. Of about 130,000 distinct CDR3 sequences in the sample, about 10% were seen once. Sample: blood, either unsorted or a sorted T cell fraction (not recorded which). These receptors were collected from a female donor with ankylosing spondylitis or in good health (not recorded which). CDR3s include the opening cysteine and the closing phenylalanine or tryptophan. A D gene is named only where the DNA matches it firmly. Expanded clones are given a class, and other clones once, few, many or no size at all.

d_gene: .
v_gene: TRBV10-3
j_gene: TRBJ2-1
abundance: .
CDR3aa: CAISEGVSSSNEQFF
CDR3nt: TGTGCCATCAGTGAGGGGGTTAGCTCCTCCAACGAGCAGTTCTTC

d_gene: TRBD2
v_gene: TRBV12-3/TRBV12-4
j_gene: TRBJ2-3
abundance: many
CDR3aa: CASSFWRGGTDTQYF
CDR3nt: TGTGCCAGCAGTTTCTGGCGGGGGGGAACAGATACGCAGTATTTT

d_gene: .
v_gene: TRBV5-1
j_gene: TRBJ1-1
abundance: many
CDR3aa: CASSLAFPGQPMNTEAFF
CDR3nt: TGCGCCAGCAGCTTGGCCTTCCCGGGACAACCGATGAACACTGAAGCTTTCTTT

d_gene: .
v_gene: TRBV28
j_gene: TRBJ1-1
abundance: many
CDR3aa: CASSLSPLQGKAFF
CDR3nt: TGTGCCAGCAGTCTCTCCCCCCTCCAAGGCAAAGCTTTCTTT

d_gene: TRBD2
v_gene: TRBV30
j_gene: TRBJ2-1
abundance: many
CDR3aa: CAWRSLAGFYNEQFF
CDR3nt: TGTGCCTGGAGGAGTCTAGCGGGTTTCTACAATGAGCAGTTCTTC

d_gene: .
v_gene: TRBV3-1
j_gene: TRBJ1-1
abundance: many
CDR3aa: CASSPLAVHTEAFF
CDR3nt: TGTGCCAGCAGCCCGCTGGCAGTTCACACTGAAGCTTTCTTT

d_gene: .
v_gene: TRBV16
j_gene: TRBJ1-5
abundance: many
CDR3aa: CASSQWNPTDQPQHF
CDR3nt: TGTGCCAGCAGCCAATGGAATCCGACGGATCAGCCCCAGCATTTT

d_gene: .
v_gene: TRBV10-1
j_gene: TRBJ2-7
abundance: few
CDR3aa: CASSERLAEREQYF
CDR3nt: TGCGCCAGCAGTGAGAGGTTAGCGGAACGCGAGCAGTACTTC

d_gene: TRBD2
v_gene: TRBV4-1
j_gene: TRBJ2-1
abundance: many
CDR3aa: CASSQPGLASYNEQFF
CDR3nt: TGCGCCAGCAGCCAACCGGGACTAGCGAGTTACAATGAGCAGTTCTTC

d_gene: .
v_gene: TRBV4-2
j_gene: TRBJ1-5
abundance: many
CDR3aa: CASSQGYSPNQPQHF
CDR3nt: TGTGCCAGCAGCCAAGGTTACAGCCCCAATCAGCCCCAGCATTTT

d_gene: .
v_gene: TRBV29-1
j_gene: TRBJ2-1
abundance: few
CDR3aa: CSVEGLEGSYNEQFF
CDR3nt: TGCAGCGTTGAGGGGTTGGAGGGCTCCTACAATGAGCAGTTCTTC

d_gene: .
v_gene: TRBV7-9
j_gene: TRBJ1-1
abundance: few
CDR3aa: CASRPREGRGNTEAFF
CDR3nt: TGTGCCAGCAGGCCCCGAGAGGGGAGAGGGAACACTGAAGCTTTCTTT

d_gene: .
v_gene: TRBV28
j_gene: TRBJ2-2
abundance: once
CDR3aa: CASSFPEANTGELFF
CDR3nt: TGTGCCAGCAGTTTCCCCGAGGCGAACACCGGGGAGCTGTTTTTT

d_gene: TRBD1
v_gene: TRBV6-4
j_gene: TRBJ2-1
abundance: many
CDR3aa: CASSHRDRGNEQFF
CDR3nt: TGTGCCAGCAGTCACCGGGACAGGGGGAATGAGCAGTTCTTC

d_gene: .
v_gene: TRBV5-1
j_gene: TRBJ2-7
abundance: .
CDR3aa: CASSWDFSYEQYF
CDR3nt: TGCGCCAGCAGCTGGGACTTCTCCTACGAGCAGTACTTC

d_gene: TRBD1
v_gene: TRBV28
j_gene: TRBJ2-7
abundance: many
CDR3aa: CAMTGQGSYEQYF
CDR3nt: TGTGCCATGACGGGACAGGGCTCCTACGAGCAGTACTTC

d_gene: .
v_gene: TRBV29-1
j_gene: TRBJ2-7
abundance: many
CDR3aa: CSVEGGEQYF
CDR3nt: TGCAGCGTTGAAGGGGGCGAGCAGTACTTC

d_gene: TRBD2
v_gene: TRBV7-2
j_gene: TRBJ2-3
abundance: many
CDR3aa: CASSRTSGSLGDTQYF
CDR3nt: TGTGCCAGCAGCCGGACTAGCGGGTCCCTAGGAGATACGCAGTATTTT

d_gene: TRBD2
v_gene: TRBV20-1
j_gene: TRBJ2-2
abundance: many
CDR3aa: CSAGSSGSNTGELFF
CDR3nt: TGCAGTGCTGGTTCTAGCGGGTCGAACACCGGGGAGCTGTTTTTT

d_gene: .
v_gene: TRBV12-3/TRBV12-4
j_gene: TRBJ1-5
abundance: .
CDR3aa: CASSLTGGNGQPQPF
CDR3nt: TGTGCCAGCAGTTTGACGGGGGGCAACGGTCAGCCCCAGCCTTTT

d_gene: TRBD1
v_gene: TRBV30
j_gene: TRBJ2-7
abundance: .
CDR3aa: CAWKGQAPYEQYF
CDR3nt: TGTGCCTGGAAGGGACAGGCACCCTACGAGCAGTACTTC

d_gene: .
v_gene: TRBV2
j_gene: TRBJ1-3
abundance: many
CDR3aa: CASSPRSPSGNTIYF
CDR3nt: TGTGCCAGCAGTCCGCGATCGCCCTCTGGAAACACCATATATTTT

d_gene: .
v_gene: TRBV29-1
j_gene: TRBJ2-7
abundance: many
CDR3aa: CSVVQPYEQYF
CDR3nt: TGCAGCGTTGTTCAGCCCTACGAGCAGTACTTC

d_gene: TRBD1
v_gene: TRBV29-1
j_gene: TRBJ2-3
abundance: .
CDR3aa: CSVNGGFAGTGVLDTQYF
CDR3nt: TGCAGCGTCAACGGAGGGTTCGCCGGGACAGGGGTTTTAGATACGCAGTATTTT

d_gene: .
v_gene: TRBV24-1
j_gene: TRBJ2-3
abundance: many
CDR3aa: CATSDLHTGDSSTDTQYF
CDR3nt: TGTGCCACCAGTGATTTGCATACGGGGGACAGTTCCACAGATACGCAGTATTTT

d_gene: .
v_gene: TRBV3-1
j_gene: TRBJ1-1
abundance: .
CDR3aa: CACCQVFGDAVNTEAFF
CDR3nt: TGTGCCTGCTGCCAAGTCTTCGGGGACGCGGTGAACACTGAAGCTTTCTTT

d_gene: TRBD2
v_gene: TRBV12-3/TRBV12-4
j_gene: TRBJ2-5
abundance: many
CDR3aa: CASRTRTRGQETQYF
CDR3nt: TGTGCCAGCAGAACCCGGACTAGAGGGCAAGAGACCCAGTACTTC

d_gene: .
v_gene: TRBV29-1
j_gene: TRBJ2-3
abundance: .
CDR3aa: CSVSDTQYF
CDR3nt: TGCAGCGTTTCAGATACGCAGTATTTT

d_gene: .
v_gene: TRBV24-1
j_gene: TRBJ2-1
abundance: many
CDR3aa: CATSDAGTQRNNEQFF
CDR3nt: TGTGCCACCAGTGACGCCGGGACCCAACGCAACAATGAGCAGTTCTTC

d_gene: .
v_gene: TRBV2
j_gene: TRBJ1-1
abundance: many
CDR3aa: CASSSLLSTEAFF
CDR3nt: TGTGCCAGCAGCTCCCTACTCAGCACTGAAGCTTTCTTT

d_gene: TRBD1
v_gene: TRBV28
j_gene: TRBJ1-1
abundance: .
CDR3aa: CASSPGTAPITEAFF
CDR3nt: TGTGCCAGCAGTCCCGGGACAGCTCCGATCACTGAAGCTTTCTTT

d_gene: TRBD2
v_gene: TRBV29-1
j_gene: TRBJ2-1
abundance: many
CDR3aa: CSVEDYRSGNINEQFF
CDR3nt: TGCAGCGTTGAAGATTACCGCAGCGGGAATATCAATGAGCAGTTCTTC

d_gene: .
v_gene: TRBV12-3/TRBV12-4
j_gene: TRBJ2-1
abundance: many
CDR3aa: CASEAQYNEQFF
CDR3nt: TGTGCCAGTGAGGCCCAATACAATGAGCAGTTCTTC

d_gene: TRBD1
v_gene: TRBV12-3/TRBV12-4
j_gene: TRBJ1-1
abundance: many
CDR3aa: CASSRTGPGTEAFF
CDR3nt: TGTGCCAGCAGCCGGACAGGGCCGGGCACTGAAGCTTTCTTT

d_gene: .
v_gene: TRBV20-1
j_gene: TRBJ1-5
abundance: many
CDR3aa: CSARDPGGRPQHF
CDR3nt: TGCAGTGCTAGGGACCCCGGTGGGAGGCCCCAGCATTTT

d_gene: .
v_gene: TRBV5-6
j_gene: TRBJ1-1
abundance: many
CDR3aa: CASSFLNTEAFF
CDR3nt: TGTGCCAGCAGCTTCCTTAACACTGAAGCTTTCTTT

d_gene: TRBD2
v_gene: TRBV5-6
j_gene: TRBJ2-1
abundance: many
CDR3aa: CASSTLAGHYNEQFF
CDR3nt: TGTGCCAGCAGCACACTAGCGGGACACTACAATGAGCAGTTCTTC